This T cell receptor beta chain was captured by sequencing in a study of control samples from healthy donors and cancer patients. This CDR3 region has 16 residues. With 0 bases removed from V and 7 bases from J, the gap between germline ends came to 18 bases. CDR1 is SGHNT and CDR2 is YENEEA in the germline V gene. Sequencing was performed with immunoSEQ multiplex PCR; in TCRdb, only in-frame clones are kept and a portion is missing. The sample lists under 100,000 clones; more than 80% were seen once. The rearrangement links TRBV11-3 to TRBJ1-2; maybe TRBD1 (5 bases). This TCR derives from a woman aged 25 to 39 in good health. Sequenced input: blood. CDR3 sequence (DNA): TGTGCCAGCAGCTTAGATAATTCGGGCAGGGAGGCTGGCTACACCTTC. It translates to CASSLDNSGREAGYTF.